The clone carrying this T cell receptor (beta chain) has just a few counts. What it binds is unknown. V lost 4 bases and J lost 8; bases outside the gene matches: 7. Germline loops: CDR1 SGHAT, CDR2 FQNNGV. This CDR3 is built from 16 residues. The data are from a study of molecular identifiers for immune sequencing clone quantification. Study details: Replicate RNA from around 20,000 or 100,000 naive CD8 T cells formed five aliquots; four were sequenced. Study outcomes and limitations: More than 97% of effector molecules, versus under 1% of naive-cell molecules, belonged to clones above 20 RNA copies. Among around 1 million naive cells, as was reported, spiked Jurkat TCR RNA from one cell was detectable.

Bulk TCR libraries used previously described methods and listed TCR primers. Using its own MiXCR run on the PCR reads, TCRdb lists one record per CDR3 protein. The sample consists of more than 300,000 distinct CDR3 sequences, over 20% of them appearing once. J is TRBJ2-1 and V is TRBV11-2; TRBD2 agrees at 14 bases. The material sequenced was naive CD8+ T cells from blood, with Jurkat cell RNA spiked in. Subset given: FACS-sorted CD8+CD4-CCR7+CD45RA+ naive T cells. This TCR derives from a human donor in good health. Some libraries in this study had Jurkat cell RNA spiked in. CDR3 sequence (DNA): TGTGCCAGCAGCTCGACTAGCGGGGGGGCGGCCTATGAGCAGTTCTTC. Translated, it gives CASSSTSGGAAYEQFF.